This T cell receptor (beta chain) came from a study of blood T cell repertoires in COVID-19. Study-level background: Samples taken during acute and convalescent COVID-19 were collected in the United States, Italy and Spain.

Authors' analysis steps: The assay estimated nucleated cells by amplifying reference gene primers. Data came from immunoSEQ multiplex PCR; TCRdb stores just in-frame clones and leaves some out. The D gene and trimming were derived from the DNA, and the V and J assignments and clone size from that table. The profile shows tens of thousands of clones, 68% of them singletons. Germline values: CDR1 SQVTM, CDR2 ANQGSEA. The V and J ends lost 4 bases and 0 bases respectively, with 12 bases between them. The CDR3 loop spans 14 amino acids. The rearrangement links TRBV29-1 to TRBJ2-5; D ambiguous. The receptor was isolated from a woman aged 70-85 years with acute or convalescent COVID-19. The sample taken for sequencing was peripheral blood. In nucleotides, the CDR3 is TGCAGCGTTGGGTCTCGCAGGTACCAAGAGACCCAGTACTTC. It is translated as CSVGSRRYQETQYF.